The source of this T cell receptor (beta chain) is a study of T-cell memory formation after mild COVID-19. Findings and caveats of the study: A balance of CD4 and CD8 characterized clones contracting day 15 to 85, whereas later expanders leaned CD4+. CM and EM subsets held most contracting CD4+ clones; EMRA held CD8+ ones.

Trimming took 4 bases from V and 5 from J; bases not matched to a gene: 5. The CDR3 has 16 amino acids. The V gene's germline CDR1 is MGHRA and CDR2 YSYEKL. MiXCR, run by TCRdb on the 5' RACE reads, gives a single entry per CDR3 protein. The sample records approximately 260,000 distinct CDR3 sequences, about a sixth being singletons. This clonotype occurred a few times. Its target is not known. This rearrangement joins TRBV4-1 to TRBJ2-5, with 15 positions matching TRBD2. The clonotype was recovered from a man aged 18 to 30 who had mild COVID-19 (a few samples of this study predate the infection). Cell type and time point are not known. What was sequenced was PBMCs or a T cell subset sorted from them (not recorded which). CDR3 DNA sequence: TGCGCCAGCAGCCCCGGACTAGCGGGGGGGCGCGAGACCCAGTACTTC. Translation: CASSPGLAGGRETQYF.